A selection of T cell receptor beta chains follows, all from one sample in a study of T cell responses to AZD1222 COVID-19 vaccine. Some clones are missing from TCRdb's copy, which holds only in-frame ones; the method was immunoSEQ multiplex PCR. This sample carries 150,000 or so clones, about nine tenths of them seen once, and the ten largest clones take about 8.9%. The material sequenced was peripheral blood, taken 28 days after the second AZD1222 dose. The source is an adult who received the AZD1222 COVID-19 vaccine. Each CDR3 is given with its conserved first and last residue. Each record gives: J gene, V gene, D gene, CDR3 length, clone size, CDR3 DNA, CDR3 protein. A D gene is named only where the DNA matches it firmly. Some rows mark clone size as missing; the rest say once, few, many or name a class of expanded clone.

J gene: TRBJ1-3; V gene: TRBV6-1; D gene: .; CDR3 length: 15; clone size: .; CDR3 DNA: TGTGCCAGCAGTGACCTAACGGAGACTGGAAACACCATATATTTT; CDR3 protein: CASSDLTETGNTIYF
J gene: TRBJ2-1; V gene: TRBV3-1/TRBV3-2; D gene: TRBD2; CDR3 length: 16; clone size: .; CDR3 DNA: TGTGCCAGCAGCCATATAGCGGGAGGAGTGTCGGGCGAGCAGTTCTTC; CDR3 protein: CASSHIAGGVSGEQFF
J gene: TRBJ1-1; V gene: TRBV28; D gene: .; CDR3 length: 14; clone size: .; CDR3 DNA: TGTGCCAGCAATACAGGTGCGCCGTACACTGAAGCTTTCTTT; CDR3 protein: CASNTGAPYTEAFF
J gene: TRBJ2-1; V gene: TRBV2; D gene: TRBD2; CDR3 length: 15; clone size: .; CDR3 DNA: TGTGCCAGCAGTAATAGCGGGAGCTCCTACAATGAGCAGTTCTTC; CDR3 protein: CASSNSGSSYNEQFF
J gene: TRBJ2-3; V gene: TRBV11-3; D gene: .; CDR3 length: 13; clone size: .; CDR3 DNA: TGTGCCAGCAGCTTGGGGAGCACAGATACGCAGTATTTT; CDR3 protein: CASSLGSTDTQYF
J gene: TRBJ1-5; V gene: TRBV28; D gene: TRBD1; CDR3 length: 16; clone size: .; CDR3 DNA: TGTGCCAGCAGTTTATCTGGGACAGGGGCGGTGCAGCCCCAGCATTTT; CDR3 protein: CASSLSGTGAVQPQHF
J gene: TRBJ1-1; V gene: TRBV27; D gene: TRBD1; CDR3 length: 17; clone size: .; CDR3 DNA: TGTGCCAGCAGTTTAGCCGGGACAGGGGGCTTGAACACTGAAGCTTTCTTT; CDR3 protein: CASSLAGTGGLNTEAFF
J gene: TRBJ2-1; V gene: TRBV11-2; D gene: .; CDR3 length: 14; clone size: once; CDR3 DNA: TGTGCCAGCAGCTTGGGTAGGGACCACAATGAGCAGTTCTTC; CDR3 protein: CASSLGRDHNEQFF
J gene: TRBJ2-5; V gene: TRBV30; D gene: TRBD2; CDR3 length: 14; clone size: once; CDR3 DNA: TGTGCCTGGAGTGCGCTAGCGGGAGGGGAGACCCAGTACTTC; CDR3 protein: CAWSALAGGETQYF
J gene: TRBJ1-1; V gene: TRBV28; D gene: .; CDR3 length: 12; clone size: .; CDR3 DNA: TGTGCCAGCACCAAGGGGTACACTGAAGCTTTCTTT; CDR3 protein: CASTKGYTEAFF
J gene: TRBJ2-3; V gene: TRBV7-2; D gene: .; CDR3 length: 14; clone size: .; CDR3 DNA: TGTGCCAGCAGCCCCCGACAGGTGACAGATACGCAGTATTTT; CDR3 protein: CASSPRQVTDTQYF
J gene: TRBJ2-5; V gene: TRBV5-6; D gene: TRBD1; CDR3 length: 16; clone size: .; CDR3 DNA: TGTGCCAGCAGTTACTACTCGGGACAGGGGATCGAGACCCAGTACTTC; CDR3 protein: CASSYYSGQGIETQYF
J gene: TRBJ1-2; V gene: TRBV6-5; D gene: .; CDR3 length: 11; clone size: .; CDR3 DNA: TGTGCCATCCGTAGTAACTATGGCTACACCTTC; CDR3 protein: CAIRSNYGYTF
J gene: TRBJ2-1; V gene: TRBV7-9; D gene: .; CDR3 length: 11; clone size: .; CDR3 DNA: TGTGCCAGCAGCCCGTCTCTACTGCAGTTCTTC; CDR3 protein: CASSPSLLQFF
J gene: TRBJ2-1; V gene: TRBV29-1; D gene: TRBD2; CDR3 length: 15; clone size: .; CDR3 DNA: TGCAGCGTTGTCGAGGGTCTAGCGGGATACAATGAGCAGTTCTTC; CDR3 protein: CSVVEGLAGYNEQFF
J gene: TRBJ1-1; V gene: TRBV18; D gene: TRBD1; CDR3 length: 17; clone size: .; CDR3 DNA: TGTGCCAGCTCACCACAAAAAACAGGGGATTGGAACACTGAAGCTTTCTTT; CDR3 protein: CASSPQKTGDWNTEAFF
J gene: TRBJ2-7; V gene: TRBV2; D gene: TRBD1; CDR3 length: 14; clone size: .; CDR3 DNA: TGTGCCAGCAGTCCGGGACAGGGGGTGTACGAGCAGTACTTC; CDR3 protein: CASSPGQGVYEQYF
J gene: TRBJ2-5; V gene: TRBV10-3; D gene: TRBD1; CDR3 length: 15; clone size: .; CDR3 DNA: TGTGCCATCAGTGTATTCCAGGGACAGGGAGAGACCCAGTACTTC; CDR3 protein: CAISVFQGQGETQYF
J gene: TRBJ2-2; V gene: TRBV5-1; D gene: TRBD2; CDR3 length: 15; clone size: .; CDR3 DNA: TGCGCCAGCAGCTTGGAGCTAGCGGCTACCGGGGAGCTGTTTTTT; CDR3 protein: CASSLELAATGELFF
J gene: TRBJ1-3; V gene: TRBV6-1; D gene: .; CDR3 length: 16; clone size: .; CDR3 DNA: TGTGCCAGCAGTGGGGGAGGGGCCTCCTCTGGAAACACCATATATTTT; CDR3 protein: CASSGGGASSGNTIYF
J gene: TRBJ2-6; V gene: TRBV27; D gene: .; CDR3 length: 16; clone size: .; CDR3 DNA: TGTGCCAGCAGTCCCATTCTACCGGCTGGGGCCAACGTCCTGACTTTC; CDR3 protein: CASSPILPAGANVLTF
J gene: TRBJ1-2; V gene: TRBV18; D gene: .; CDR3 length: 13; clone size: .; CDR3 DNA: TGTGCCAGCTCTCCGGACAGAATATATGGCTACACCTTC; CDR3 protein: CASSPDRIYGYTF
J gene: TRBJ2-1; V gene: TRBV6-2/TRBV6-3; D gene: .; CDR3 length: 14; clone size: .; CDR3 DNA: TGTGCCAGCAGTTACTCTGTTCCGGTCGGTGAGCAGTTCTTC; CDR3 protein: CASSYSVPVGEQFF
J gene: TRBJ2-5; V gene: TRBV7-2; D gene: .; CDR3 length: 13; clone size: .; CDR3 DNA: TGTGCCAGCAGCTTAGAAGCGGAAGAGACCCAGTACTTC; CDR3 protein: CASSLEAEETQYF
J gene: TRBJ2-7; V gene: TRBV6-2/TRBV6-3; D gene: TRBD2; CDR3 length: 14; clone size: .; CDR3 DNA: TGTGCCAGCAGTTACTCGAAAGTAGCGGGAGGGCAGTACTTC; CDR3 protein: CASSYSKVAGGQYF
J gene: TRBJ2-7; V gene: TRBV7-2; D gene: TRBD2; CDR3 length: 16; clone size: .; CDR3 DNA: TGTGCCAGCAGCCCAACTAGCGGGAGGGCCTCCTACGAGCAGTACTTC; CDR3 protein: CASSPTSGRASYEQYF
J gene: TRBJ1-2; V gene: TRBV5-1; D gene: TRBD1; CDR3 length: 14; clone size: .; CDR3 DNA: TGCGCCAGCAGCCCAGCCGGGACAGGGGTTGGCTACACCTTC; CDR3 protein: CASSPAGTGVGYTF
J gene: TRBJ1-5; V gene: TRBV3-1/TRBV3-2; D gene: .; CDR3 length: 15; clone size: once; CDR3 DNA: TGTGCCAGCAGCCAAGGAAGAAATAGCAATCAGCCCCAGCATTTT; CDR3 protein: CASSQGRNSNQPQHF
J gene: TRBJ1-6; V gene: TRBV3-1/TRBV3-2; D gene: .; CDR3 length: 17; clone size: once; CDR3 DNA: TGTGCCAGCAGCCTCAATCCGTCGACAGTCACCAGTTCACCCCTCCACTTT; CDR3 protein: CASSLNPSTVTSSPLHF
J gene: TRBJ2-1; V gene: TRBV13; D gene: TRBD2; CDR3 length: 17; clone size: .; CDR3 DNA: TGTGCCAGCAGCTTAGGGGGACTAGCGGGAGCCGGTAATGAGCAGTTCTTC; CDR3 protein: CASSLGGLAGAGNEQFF
J gene: TRBJ2-2; V gene: TRBV11-3; D gene: .; CDR3 length: 15; clone size: .; CDR3 DNA: TGTGCCAGCAGCTTAGGTGGGACACAGGACGGGGAGCTGTTTTTT; CDR3 protein: CASSLGGTQDGELFF
J gene: TRBJ2-7; V gene: TRBV4-2; D gene: .; CDR3 length: 18; clone size: .; CDR3 DNA: TGTGCCAGCAGCCAAGATCGCTTCAACGTGGGAGGATCCTACGAGCAGTACTTC; CDR3 protein: CASSQDRFNVGGSYEQYF
J gene: TRBJ2-7; V gene: TRBV5-1; D gene: TRBD1; CDR3 length: 14; clone size: .; CDR3 DNA: TGCGCCAGCAGCCCGGGACAGGGGGCCCTCGAGCAGTACTTC; CDR3 protein: CASSPGQGALEQYF
J gene: TRBJ1-2; V gene: TRBV20-1; D gene: .; CDR3 length: 11; clone size: .; CDR3 DNA: TGCAGTGCCCCTGACGTCCGGGGCTACACCTTC; CDR3 protein: CSAPDVRGYTF
J gene: TRBJ1-1; V gene: TRBV6-1; D gene: .; CDR3 length: 17; clone size: .; CDR3 DNA: TGTGCCAGCAGTGACGGGACCAAAAGCATTAATATCGCTGAAGCTTTCTTT; CDR3 protein: CASSDGTKSINIAEAFF
J gene: TRBJ1-1; V gene: TRBV7-9; D gene: .; CDR3 length: 14; clone size: once; CDR3 DNA: TGTGCCAGCAGCCCCAGGGACAAGAACACTGAAGCTTTCTTT; CDR3 protein: CASSPRDKNTEAFF
J gene: TRBJ1-2; V gene: TRBV7-9; D gene: TRBD1; CDR3 length: 14; clone size: .; CDR3 DNA: TGTGCCAGCAGCTCCGGACGACAGGGGAGAGGCTACACCTTC; CDR3 protein: CASSSGRQGRGYTF
J gene: TRBJ2-5; V gene: TRBV12-3/TRBV12-4; D gene: .; CDR3 length: 13; clone size: .; CDR3 DNA: TGTGCCAGCAGCTTCACCATCCAAGAGACCCAGTACTTC; CDR3 protein: CASSFTIQETQYF
J gene: TRBJ2-7; V gene: TRBV3-1/TRBV3-2; D gene: .; CDR3 length: 12; clone size: .; CDR3 DNA: TGTGCCAGCAGCCAAGGGCTCCCCAGGAAGTACTTC; CDR3 protein: CASSQGLPRKYF
J gene: TRBJ1-1; V gene: TRBV28; D gene: TRBD1; CDR3 length: 16; clone size: .; CDR3 DNA: TGTGCCAGCAGATACGTGCGACAGGGGGCTAACACTGAAGCTTTCTTT; CDR3 protein: CASRYVRQGANTEAFF
J gene: TRBJ1-2; V gene: TRBV28; D gene: TRBD1; CDR3 length: 16; clone size: few; CDR3 DNA: TGTGCCAGCAGTGGGGGGGACAGGGGACTTAACTATGGCTACACCTTC; CDR3 protein: CASSGGDRGLNYGYTF
J gene: TRBJ2-1; V gene: TRBV7-2; D gene: TRBD2; CDR3 length: 15; clone size: .; CDR3 DNA: TGTGCCAGCAGCCCATTAGCGGGAGTCTACAATGAGCAGTTCTTC; CDR3 protein: CASSPLAGVYNEQFF
J gene: TRBJ2-1; V gene: TRBV3-1/TRBV3-2; D gene: TRBD2; CDR3 length: 17; clone size: .; CDR3 DNA: TGTGCCGGGGCGGGACTAGCGGGTGGTACCCCCTACAATGAGCAGTTCTTC; CDR3 protein: CAGAGLAGGTPYNEQFF
J gene: TRBJ2-5; V gene: TRBV9; D gene: .; CDR3 length: 16; clone size: .; CDR3 DNA: TGTGCCAGCAGCGTAGGGGGCGGAGGGTGGACGGAGACCCAGTACTTC; CDR3 protein: CASSVGGGGWTETQYF
J gene: TRBJ1-2; V gene: TRBV29-1; D gene: .; CDR3 length: 10; clone size: .; CDR3 DNA: TGCAGCGTGAAGGACGAGTCCTACGCCTTC; CDR3 protein: CSVKDESYAF